These 30 T cell receptor beta chains originate from one sample sequenced in a study of T-cell memory formation after mild COVID-19. A single record per CDR3 protein comes from TCRdb applying MiXCR to the 5' RACE reads. The table lists around 500,000 distinct CDR3 sequences, around a sixth of them singletons. Specimen: PBMCs or a T cell subset sorted from them (not recorded which). The source is an adult woman who had mild COVID-19 (a few samples of this study predate the infection). Cell type and time point are not known.

This sequence joins TRBV5-1 and TRBJ1-2; TRBD1 matches at 8 bases. The CDR3 loop spans 15 amino acids. The junction had 6 bases not matched to a gene; V was cut back by 4 bases and J by 1 base. Germline V gene sequence: CDR1 SGHRS, CDR2 YFSETQ. The chain's CDR3 is CASSVTGQDNYGYTF. CDR3 in DNA: TGCGCCAGCAGCGTCACGGGACAGGATAACTATGGCTACACCTTC.

This clonotype was seen more than once but under ten times. The chain has TRBV24-1 and TRBJ2-1, with D unclear. With 9 bases removed from V and 0 bases from J, the gap between germline ends came to 14 bases. The CDR3 has 15 residues. Germline CDR1 reads KGHDR; CDR2 reads SFDVKD. The CDR3 here is CATGFGQASYNEQFF. The CDR3 nucleotides are TGTGCCACCGGATTTGGCCAGGCCTCCTACAATGAGCAGTTCTTC.

This clonotype was observed a handful of times. The rearrangement links TRBV7-2 to TRBJ2-7; no clear D. CDR1 is SGHTA, CDR2 FQGNSA, per germline. V dropped 0 bases and J dropped 2 bases, with 14 bases sitting between them. The CDR3 spans 16 residues. CDR3 in amino acids: CASSLASTYTPYEQYF. In nucleotides, the CDR3 is TGTGCCAGCAGCTTAGCGTCAACCTATACGCCCTACGAGCAGTACTTC.

This clonotype appeared a few times. V usage is TRBV29-1 and J usage is TRBJ2-1; D is ambiguous. Germline CDR1 reads SQVTM; CDR2 reads ANQGSEA. The CDR3 is made up of 11 amino acids. Trimming cost V 3 bases and J 14 bases, with 14 bases left between them. The CDR3 DNA follows: TGCAGCGTTGAGAGAGCCTTGGTGAAGTTCTTC. This gives the protein CSVERALVKFF.

This clonotype has only a few counts. V and J are TRBV18 and TRBJ2-7; D unclear. The CDR3 is made up of 17 amino acids. Trimming pared 4 bases from V and 3 bases from J, leaving 22 bases between. Germline V gene sequence: CDR1 KGHSH, CDR2 LQKENI. In nucleotides, the CDR3 is TGTGCCAGCTCACAACCCGGGTCCCCCCTAGAGCTCTACGAGCAGTACTTC. This encodes CASSQPGSPLELYEQYF.

V and J are TRBV27 and TRBJ1-4; possible D gene TRBD1, 5 bases. The CDR3 is 14 residues long. Germline CDR1 reads MNHEY; CDR2 reads SMNVEV (reference sequence). Deletions cut 6 bases from V and 4 bases from J, with 12 bases between. As DNA, the CDR3 is TGTGCCAGCAGCAAAATGGGGCTTAATGAAAAACTGTTTTTT. It translates to CASSKMGLNEKLFF.

The rearrangement uses TRBV28 and TRBJ2-5; D assignment may be TRBD1 or TRBD2 (5 bases each). The V gene lost 6 bases and the J gene lost 5 bases, with 19 bases spanning the gap. The germline V gene encodes CDR1 MDHEN and CDR2 SYDVKM. The CDR3 extends over 15 amino acids. CDR3 loop: CASRGETASEETQYF. CDR3 bases: TGTGCCAGCAGGGGGGAGACGGCTTCAGAGGAGACCCAGTACTTC. Drawing the rest from reference TRBV28 and TRBJ2-5, the complete variable domain is DVKVTQSSRYLVKRTGEKVFLECVQDMDHENMFWYRQDPGLGLRLIYFSYDVKMKEKGDIPEGYSVSREKKERFSLILESASTNQTSMYLCASRGETASEETQYFGPGTRLLVL.

This clonotype was seen a handful of times. The gene calls are TRBV12-3 or TRBV12-4 and TRBJ2-7; 12 nucleotides agree with TRBD1. The ends lost 4 bases at V and 7 bases at J; junction bases unmatched: 8. The CDR3 spans 15 residues. The CDR3 sequence: CASSSGGTGGREQYF. DNA for the CDR3: TGTGCCAGCAGTTCTGGCGGGACAGGGGGCAGGGAGCAGTACTTC.

V is TRBV7-9 and J is TRBJ1-2; D call uncertain. V lost 5 bases and J 0 bases, leaving 7 bases between the germline ends. The CDR3 covers 13 residues. CDR1 SEHNR and CDR2 FQNEAQ come from the germline V gene (reference sequence). CDR3 sequence: CASSPPANYGYTF. The CDR3 DNA is TGTGCCAGCAGCCCCCCAGCTAACTATGGCTACACCTTC.

This sequence joins TRBV24-1 and TRBJ2-1; D perhaps matches TRBD2 (5 bases). Germline CDR1 is KGHDR and CDR2 is SFDVKD. The CDR3 sequence is 14 residues long. Trimming removed 6 bases from V and 9 bases from J, with 17 bases in between. The CDR3 protein is CATSPTTLAGEQFF. In DNA form, the CDR3 reads TGTGCCACCAGTCCGACTACCTTAGCTGGTGAGCAGTTCTTC.

This sequence joins TRBV4-1 and TRBJ2-1; D is unclear. Per the germline V gene, CDR1 is MGHRA and CDR2 is YSYEKL. The CDR3 has 14 residues. V was shortened by 4 bases and J by 7 bases, with 14 bases between the two germline ends. The chain's CDR3 is CASSRLFAENEQFF. CDR3 DNA: TGCGCCAGCAGCCGCTTATTCGCGGAAAATGAGCAGTTCTTC.

Only a few counts were recorded for this clonotype. V usage is TRBV11-2 and J usage is TRBJ2-7; unclear D gene. This CDR3 has 15 amino acids. V shed 1 base and J shed 1 base, with 11 bases lying between them. The germline V gene has CDR1 SGHAT and CDR2 FQNNGV. As DNA, the CDR3 is TGTGCCAGCAGCTTAGCGCTTGGCGAGTCCTACGAGCAGTACTTC. Its protein product is CASSLALGESYEQYF.

The chain uses TRBV3-1 and TRBJ2-7; no reliable D call. CDR1 and CDR2 from the germline V gene are LGHDT and YNNKEL (reference sequence). CDR3 length: 12 residues. With 4 bases removed from V and 6 bases from J, the gap between germline ends came to 10 bases. In DNA form, the CDR3 reads TGTGCCAGCAGCCGATTGAGTTCCGAGCAGTACTTC. Residues: CASSRLSSEQYF.

This sequence joins TRBV2 and TRBJ1-2; 9 bases are shared with TRBD1. Trimming cost V 6 bases and J 3 bases; bases outside gene matches: 5. The V gene's germline CDR1 is SNHLY and CDR2 FYNNEI. The CDR3 spans 14 residues. The CDR3 protein is CASSGDREDYGYTF. Here the CDR3 DNA reads TGTGCCAGCAGCGGGGACAGGGAGGACTATGGCTACACCTTC.

This chain joins TRBV5-1 and TRBJ1-3; D not resolved. The CDR3 length is 15 residues. Trimming stripped 0 bases from V and 1 base from J, with 8 bases between. The germline gives CDR1 SGHRS, CDR2 YFSETQ. The CDR3: CASSLDGFSGNTIYF. The CDR3 DNA follows: TGCGCCAGCAGCTTGGACGGGTTTTCTGGAAACACCATATATTTT.

The chain is built from TRBV12-3 or TRBV12-4 and TRBJ2-3, with D perhaps TRBD2 (5 bases). V dropped 5 bases and J dropped 5 bases, with 20 bases sitting between them. The CDR3 loop spans 16 amino acids. CDR3: CASSPTRRAIGDTQYF. DNA of the CDR3: TGTGCCAGCAGTCCCACCCGGCGGGCCATCGGAGATACGCAGTATTTT.

J is TRBJ1-1 and V is TRBV20-1, with 7 bases identical to TRBD1. Germline V gives CDR1 DFQATT, CDR2 SNEGSKA (reference sequence). The CDR3 loop spans 13 amino acids. Losses at the gene ends were 7 bases for V and 1 base for J; bases not matched to a gene: 6. The CDR3 coding sequence is TGCAGTGTTGCACAGGGGAAGAACACTGAAGCTTTCTTT. This encodes CSVAQGKNTEAFF.

In its sample, this clonotype was seen a few times. The V and J genes are TRBV4-1 and TRBJ1-1, with no clear D. This CDR3 comprises 13 residues. Germline CDR1 reads MGHRA; CDR2 reads YSYEKL. Trimming pared 3 bases from V and 6 bases from J, leaving 11 bases between. Here the CDR3 reads CASSHSGLAEAFF. CDR3 DNA sequence: TGCGCCAGCAGCCACTCCGGGCTAGCTGAAGCTTTCTTT.

The V and J genes are TRBV7-6 and TRBJ2-5, with D perhaps matching TRBD1 or TRBD2 (5 bases each). CDR1 SGHVS and CDR2 FNYEAQ come from the germline V gene. The CDR3 has 14 residues. Deletions cut 3 bases from V and 5 bases from J, with 13 bases between. The CDR3 reads CASSLGNRRETQYF. CDR3 sequence (DNA): TGTGCCAGCAGCTTGGGGAACAGGAGGGAGACCCAGTACTTC.

This chain uses TRBV27 with TRBJ2-7, with 12 bases matching TRBD2. V shed 5 bases, J shed 4 bases, and the junction held 9 bases outside the gene matches. There are 16 residues in the CDR3. Looked up from germline, CDR1 is MNHEY and CDR2 is SMNVEV (reference sequence). CDR3 nucleotides: TGTGCCAGCAGTCAGTCTGGACTAGCGGGAACGTACGAGCAGTACTTC. Translating it yields CASSQSGLAGTYEQYF.

This clonotype was counted between two and nine times. The J gene is TRBJ2-3, the V gene TRBV4-2, with 7 positions matching TRBD2. The CDR3 is 14 residues long. In germline, CDR1 is LGHNA, CDR2 YNFKEQ. The trim removed 5 bases at V and 4 bases at J, leaving 6 bases unmatched. This chain's CDR3 is CASSTRLAADTQYF. The CDR3 DNA follows: TGTGCCAGCAGCACCCGCCTAGCGGCAGATACGCAGTATTTT.

The chain uses TRBV11-2 and TRBJ1-1; D is ambiguous. V lost 1 base, J lost 3 bases, and 15 bases lay in between. Germline loops: CDR1 SGHAT, CDR2 FQNNGV. This CDR3 comprises 16 residues. The CDR3 sequence is CASSLARKGEDTEAFF. The CDR3 DNA follows: TGTGCCAGCAGCTTAGCACGGAAAGGAGAGGACACTGAAGCTTTCTTT.

This chain uses TRBV9 with TRBJ2-6; tentatively, D is TRBD1 (5 bases). Trimming cost V 0 bases and J 3 bases, with 10 bases left between them. This CDR3 region has 16 residues. Germline assignment: CDR1 SGDLS and CDR2 YYNGEE. CDR3 protein: CASSVATRVGANVLTF. The CDR3 nucleotides read TGTGCCAGCAGCGTAGCTACCAGGGTTGGGGCCAACGTCCTGACTTTC.

The chain is built from TRBV5-1 and TRBJ2-7, with TRBD2 as a possible D gene (5 bases). V was clipped by 3 bases and J by 3 bases, with 13 bases between them. The length of the CDR3 is 14 residues. Germline CDR1 reads SGHRS; CDR2 reads YFSETQ. The CDR3 spells CASSSSGEGYEQYF. The CDR3, as DNA: TGCGCCAGCAGCTCCTCCGGGGAAGGCTACGAGCAGTACTTC.

This rearrangement joins TRBV5-1 to TRBJ2-4; the D is unclear. Trimming took off 0 bases at V and 1 base at J, with 14 bases between the two ends. Germline CDR1 SGHRS, CDR2 YFSETQ. The CDR3 contains 17 residues. CDR3 nucleotide sequence: TGCGCCAGCAGCTTGGGTTATACTCCCCGGGCCAAAAACATTCAGTACTTC. It translates to CASSLGYTPRAKNIQYF.

V gene TRBV18 combines with J gene TRBJ2-7; D unresolved. This CDR3 contains 18 residues. V gave up 2 bases and J gave up 6 bases, with 26 bases separating them. Germline CDR1 reads KGHSH; CDR2 reads LQKENI. As DNA, the CDR3 is TGTGCCAGCTCACCAAGGTCATCGTCAGGTCGGCTCTCTCGCGAGCAGTACTTC. Translated: CASSPRSSSGRLSREQYF.

The sample holds many counts of this clonotype. The genes are TRBV5-6 and TRBJ2-3; 9 bases align to TRBD2. The germline V gene has CDR1 SGHDT and CDR2 YYEEEE. V shed 1 base and J 4 bases; nucleotides not matched to a gene: 7. This CDR3 spans 16 amino acids. CDR3 amino acids: CASSLYTAGGPDTQYF. In DNA, the CDR3 is TGTGCCAGCAGCTTGTACACAGCGGGGGGACCAGATACGCAGTATTTT.

This clonotype occurred many times. The genes are TRBV5-1 and TRBJ2-7; perhaps TRBD1 as D (6 bases). The ends were cut back, 0 bases at V and 1 base at J, with 8 bases in the middle. CDR1 is SGHRS and CDR2 is YFSETQ in the germline V gene. This CDR3 spans 14 amino acids. CDR3 DNA sequence: TGCGCCAGCAGCTTGGACAGGGATTCCTACGAGCAGTACTTC. This gives the protein CASSLDRDSYEQYF. The variable domain in full, with the rest retrieved from reference TRBV5-1 and TRBJ2-7, is KAGVTQTPRYLIKTRGQQVTLSCSPISGHRSVSWYQQTPGQGLQFLFEYFSETQRNKGNFPGRFSGRQFSNSRSEMNVSTLELGDSALYLCASSLDRDSYEQYFGPGTRLTVT.

In its sample, this clonotype was seen a few times. The CDR3: CASSVGPSGYYEQYF. In DNA form, the CDR3 reads TGTGCCAGCAGCGTAGGGCCTAGCGGGTACTACGAGCAGTACTTC. V is TRBV9 and J is TRBJ2-7, with 8 bases matching TRBD2. Germline CDR1 reads SGDLS; CDR2 reads YYNGEE. The CDR3 runs to 15 residues. V lost 0 bases and J lost 3; bases outside the gene matches: 5.

This clonotype was seen only a few times. The J gene is TRBJ2-1, the V gene TRBV20-1, with 9 bases lining up with TRBD2. CDR3 length equals 15 residues. Germline assignment: CDR1 DFQATT and CDR2 SNEGSKA (reference sequence). J was trimmed by 4 bases and V by 0 bases; bases with no gene match: 4. The CDR3 reads CSARDPSGTYNEQFF. The CDR3 DNA reads as TGCAGTGCTAGAGACCCTAGCGGGACTTACAATGAGCAGTTCTTC.